Shown below are 24 T cell receptor beta chains from a single sample sequenced in a study of tumor-infiltrating lymphocytes in primary liver carcinoma. From 400 to 500 ng total RNA, TCR beta cDNA was generated with a primer in the constant region. Sequencing libraries for TCR beta derived from three nested multiplex PCR rounds that used slightly modified ARM-PCR. The two initial PCR rounds, about 9 cycles each, used TRBV1-TRBV30 forward and C-beta reverse primers. MiXCR was run by TCRdb on the multiplex PCR reads, yielding one entry per CDR3 protein. This table has under 130,000 distinct CDR3 sequences, roughly four fifths appearing once. Co-extraction yielded RNA and DNA from roughly 20-30 mg of unsorted bulk tissue. Sequenced: liver tumor tissue from sampling region 3. Noted subset: tumor region T3, left-lateral pole. The receptors here all came from a man aged 35-49 years with primary liver carcinoma and hepatitis B virus infection.

For this clonotype: At one of its ends the junction is not consistent with the germline gene, which may arise from a read error. The CDR3 loop is CASSLGSGNQSQHF. CDR3 DNA sequence: TGTGCCAGCAGTTTGGGTAGCGGCAATCAGTCCCAGCATTTT. The rearrangement links TRBV6-6 to TRBJ1-5; no clear D gene. This CDR3 is built from 14 residues. Germline assignment: CDR1 MNHNY and CDR2 SVGAGI (reference sequence).

This clonotype was recorded once. A read error may account for a junction end that differs from germline. The chain joins TRBV4-3 to TRBJ1-6, with D possibly being TRBD1 (5 bases). The germline gives CDR1 LGHNA, CDR2 YSLEER. The CDR3 has 16 amino acids. For the CDR3, the DNA is TGCGCCAGCAGCTCCTGGGAGAGGGGAAGGAATTCATCCCTCAACTTT. Amino acid sequence: CASSSWERGRNSSLNF.

This clonotype was detected once. Germline and junction disagree at one end, which may indicate a read error. The V call is TRBV5-6, the J call TRBJ2-1; TRBD2 might be the D (6 bases). This CDR3 has 17 residues. Germline CDR1 and CDR2: SGHDT and YYEEEE. CDR3 residues: CASSLVPSGSSYNEQFF. The CDR3 region has the DNA TGTGCCAGCAGCTTGGTGCCCAGCGGGTCCTCCTATAATGAGCAGTTCTTC.

Of note for this clonotype: No conserved phenylalanine or tryptophan is present at the end of the CDR3, so a read error is the likely explanation. J is TRBJ2-7 and V is TRBV29-1; the D is unclear. CDR3 size: 12 residues. The V and J ends lost 8 bases and 2 bases respectively, with 13 bases between them. From germline, CDR1 is SQVTM and CDR2 ANQGSEA. The CDR3 DNA follows: TGCAGCATTGCTAACAATACCTACGAGCAGTACATC. Amino acid sequence: CSIANNTYEQYI.

The chain uses TRBV11-1 and TRBJ2-1; D not certain. V lost 4 bases and J lost 4, with 8 bases in between. The CDR3 loop spans 13 amino acids. The germline V gene has CDR1 SGHAT and CDR2 FQDESV (reference sequence). This chain's CDR3 is CASSSRSYNEQFF. The CDR3 DNA is TGTGCCAGCAGCTCCCGGAGTTACAATGAGCAGTTCTTC. Full variable domain (missing parts from reference TRBV11-1 and TRBJ2-1): EAEVAQSPRYKITEKSQAVAFWCDPISGHATLYWYRQILGQGPELLVQFQDESVVDDSQLPKDRFSAERLKGVDSTLKIQPAELGDSAMYLCASSSRSYNEQFFGPGTRLTVL.

In DNA form, the CDR3 reads TGTGTCATCAGCCCAAGGACTCCAATGAATTCACCCCTCCACTTT. This sequence encodes CVISPRTPMNSPLHF. The V call is TRBV5-6, the J call TRBJ1-6; D is ambiguous. Germline V gives CDR1 SGHDT, CDR2 YYEEEE. This CDR3 is built from 15 residues.

As to this clonotype: Its ends do not fully match the called genes, so a read error is possible. The chain uses TRBV12-3 or TRBV12-4 and TRBJ2-5, with D tentatively TRBD1 (7 bases). CDR3 length: 13 residues. CDR3 region: CANSLAGTEIQYF. Written as DNA, the CDR3 is TGTGCCAACAGTTTGGCGGGGACAGAGATCCAGTACTTC.

This sequence joins TRBV11-2 and TRBJ2-5, with 7 positions matching TRBD2. From germline, CDR1 is SGHAT and CDR2 FQNNGV. J was trimmed by 9 bases and V by 2 bases; bases with no gene match: 18. The CDR3 contains 17 residues. CDR3 sequence: CASSLRLARDSSEAQYF. The CDR3 DNA reads as TGTGCCAGCAGCTTAAGACTAGCACGTGACTCGAGCGAGGCCCAGTACTTC.

Regarding this clonotype: A junction end diverges from the germline sequence, so it may reflect a read error. This chain uses TRBV30 with TRBJ2-3; 8 bases match TRBD2. CDR1 GTSNPN and CDR2 SVGIG come from the germline V gene (reference sequence). The CDR3 is 16 residues long. CDR3 coding DNA: TGTGCCTGGAGCATAGGGACTAGTGCCAGCACAGTTACGCAGTATTTT. Translating it yields CAWSIGTSASTVTQYF.

A remark on this clonotype: The CDR3 does not end in the conserved phenylalanine or tryptophan, so this is likely a read error. No DNA is shown, since the ends of the CDR3 on it are uncertain; the CDR3 is the one TCRdb lists. This rearrangement joins TRBV29-1 to TRBJ2-5. The CDR3 is 14 amino acids in total, end residues counted. Germline CDR1 reads SQVTM; CDR2 reads ANQGSEA. The CDR3 is CSVEDVAQGETQYS.

This clonotype was recorded many times. The chain links TRBV7-6 to TRBJ2-5, with 11 nucleotides matching TRBD2. V trimming: 4 bases; J trimming: 1 base; junction bases outside the gene matches: 8. The CDR3 runs to 17 residues. From germline, CDR1 is SGHVS and CDR2 FNYEAQ. The DNA for the CDR3 is TGTGCCAGCAGCTATGGCCTAGCGGGAGGTGGCCAAGAGACCCAGTACTTC. Translation gives CASSYGLAGGGQETQYF.

Of note for this clonotype: At one end, the junction sequence differs from germline, possibly due to a read error. CDR3 protein: CVSSPSGSGNEEFF. In nucleotides, the CDR3 is TGTGTCAGCAGCCCTAGCGGGAGTGGTAATGAGGAGTTCTTC. This chain links TRBV6-1 with TRBJ2-1; 10 bases match TRBD2. Germline CDR1 and CDR2: MNHNS and SASEGT. The CDR3 runs to 14 residues.

Comments on this clonotype: As the CDR3 is not closed by the conserved phenylalanine or tryptophan, this likely results from a read error. V gene TRBV4-1 combines with J gene TRBJ2-6; no firm D call. The CDR3 covers 13 residues. Germline V gives CDR1 MGHRA, CDR2 YSYEKL. CDR3 coding DNA: TGCGAGAGCAGCCAAGTTGGGGCCAACGTCCTGACTCTC. This sequence encodes CESSQVGANVLTL.

This clonotype is medium-sized (0.01 to 0.1%) in the sample. This chain joins TRBV4-1 and TRBJ2-7; no clear D. V lost 6 bases, J lost 1 base, and 13 bases lay in between. The CDR3 loop spans 14 amino acids. Germline V CDR1 and CDR2: MGHRA, YSYEKL. The chain's CDR3 is CASSLNDKSYEQYF. CDR3 nucleotide sequence: TGCGCCAGCAGTCTAAATGACAAGTCCTACGAGCAGTACTTC.

Here the CDR3 DNA reads TGTGCCAGCTCACCGGTATCGGGAGCGAGGTCAGATACGCAGTATTTT. Its translation: CASSPVSGARSDTQYF. The chain uses TRBV18 and TRBJ2-3, with D possibly TRBD2 on 6 matching bases. V gave up 3 bases and J gave up 4 bases, with 17 bases separating them. This CDR3 region has 16 residues. The germline gives CDR1 KGHSH, CDR2 LQKENI.

In its sample, this clonotype was seen once. At one of its ends the junction is not consistent with the germline gene, which may arise from a read error. The V and J genes are TRBV11-1 and TRBJ2-5; D is possibly TRBD2 (6 bases). The CDR3 loop spans 15 amino acids. Germline V gives CDR1 SGHAT, CDR2 FQDESV (reference sequence). Here the CDR3 DNA reads TGTGCCAGCAGTTTAGAAAGAGGCGGGAAAGAGACCCAGTACTTC. It specifies CASSLERGGKETQYF.

This clonotype appeared a single time. At one of its ends the junction is not consistent with the germline gene, which may arise from a read error. This sequence joins TRBV6-5 and TRBJ2-7, with D perhaps being TRBD1 or TRBD2 (6 bases each). The CDR3 is 16 residues long. Germline V gene sequence: CDR1 MNHEY, CDR2 SVGAGI. The CDR3 protein is CACKGGVCGDTYEQYF. The CDR3 DNA reads TGTGCCTGCAAGGGGGGTGTTTGCGGGGATACCTACGAGCAGTATTTC.

This sequence joins TRBV6-1 and TRBJ1-2, with D uncertain. The CDR3 runs 13 residues. Germline V gene sequence: CDR1 MNHNS, CDR2 SASEGT. Trimming removed 10 bases from V and 5 bases from J, with 17 bases in between. The CDR3 sequence is CAISRTTPYGYTF. CDR3 in DNA: TGTGCCATTTCACGGACCACTCCATATGGCTACACCTTC.

The chain has TRBV12-3 or TRBV12-4 and TRBJ1-4; D is possibly TRBD1 (6 bases). This CDR3 contains 14 residues. V gave up 8 bases and J gave up 13 bases, with 23 bases separating them. The CDR3 nucleotides read TGTGCCAGCGGGGGGACACGGTTCCGAAACGGACTGTTTTTT. Translating gives CASGGTRFRNGLFF.

Worth noting for this clonotype: At one end, the junction sequence differs from germline, possibly due to a read error. J is TRBJ1-5 and V is TRBV5-5; D is ambiguous. Germline V gene data show CDR1 as SGHKS and CDR2 as YYEKEE (reference sequence). CDR3 size: 15 residues. In nucleotides, the CDR3 is TGTGCCAGCAGCTTGGCCGTGGATATCAATCAGCCCCAGCATTTC. It specifies CASSLAVDINQPQHF.

This clonotype showed up just a few times. The genes are TRBV2 and TRBJ1-1, with D maybe TRBD1 (6 bases). Germline V gene lookup returns CDR1 SNHLY and CDR2 FYNNEI. V dropped 5 bases and J dropped 10 bases, with 11 bases sitting between them. There are 11 residues in the CDR3. The CDR3 here is CASSSGGGAFF. CDR3 nucleotide sequence: TGTGCCAGCAGTAGTGGAGGGGGAGCTTTCTTT.

In the case of this clonotype: A junction boundary mismatches the germline segment, possibly from a read error. V gene TRBV7-9 combines with J gene TRBJ2-3, with a possible D match to TRBD1 (5 bases). This CDR3 is 15 amino acids long. CDR1 is SEHNR, CDR2 FQNEAQ, per germline (reference sequence). CDR3 DNA sequence: TGTGCCAGCAGCTTAAGACGGCAGGGATTAGATACGCAGAATTTT. Translating it yields CASSLRRQGLDTQNF.

This clonotype has a single count. One junction end disagrees with the germline gene, perhaps due to a read error. CDR3 sequence reads: CASSRPGQGYTEALF. The DNA of the CDR3 is TGTGCCAGCAGTAGGCCGGGACAGGGGTATACTGAAGCTTTATTT. This chain joins TRBV28 and TRBJ1-1; 10 bases are a match to TRBD1. The germline gives CDR1 MDHEN, CDR2 SYDVKM. There are 15 residues in the CDR3.

Note on this clonotype: The junction shows a germline mismatch at one end, possibly a read error. This rearrangement joins TRBV6-1 to TRBJ1-4; D might be TRBD1 (5 bases). CDR3 length equals 16 residues. CDR1 and CDR2 (germline): MNHNS, SASEGT. The CDR3 bases are TGTGCCTGCAGTGAAGCGGGGGTTGCAACTAATGAAAAACTATTTTTT. Translated: CACSEAGVATNEKLFF.